The rows below give T cell receptor beta chains drawn from one sample of a study of T cells in localized non-small cell lung cancer. The method was immunoSEQ multiplex PCR; TCRdb's version includes in-frame clones alone and lacks a portion of them. The sample has approximately 28,000 clones; around 92% are singletons. The starting material was peripheral blood mononuclear cells, obtained before any cancer treatment. The receptors here all came from a woman aged 35-75 years with stage III lung adenocarcinoma. The CDR3 runs from the conserved cysteine through the conserved F or W. D genes are given only for firm matches. A clone size is listed for some rows: how often the clone was seen (once, few, many), or a class if it is expanded.

clone size: .; V gene: TRBV6-5; D gene: .; J gene: TRBJ1-4; CDR3 length: 14; CDR3 DNA: TGTGCCAGCTCCTTAGACAGCGTTAATGAAAAACTGTTTTTT; CDR3 protein: CASSLDSVNEKLFF
clone size: .; V gene: TRBV30; D gene: .; J gene: TRBJ1-2; CDR3 length: 14; CDR3 DNA: TGTGCCTGGAGTGTGAGTTTCGGGATCTATGGCTACACCTTC; CDR3 protein: CAWSVSFGIYGYTF
clone size: .; V gene: TRBV30; D gene: TRBD1; J gene: TRBJ1-1; CDR3 length: 12; CDR3 DNA: TGTGCCTGGAGGGGCAGGGGGCCTGAAGCTTTCTTT; CDR3 protein: CAWRGRGPEAFF
clone size: .; V gene: TRBV11-2; D gene: TRBD1; J gene: TRBJ2-5; CDR3 length: 17; CDR3 DNA: TGTGCCAGCAGTATAGGGACAGGGGGCGCCCGGGAAGAGACCCAGTACTTC; CDR3 protein: CASSIGTGGAREETQYF
clone size: .; V gene: TRBV7-9; D gene: .; J gene: TRBJ1-5; CDR3 length: 14; CDR3 DNA: TGTGCCAGCAGCTCCACGGAGAGGTTGACGCCCCAGCATTTT; CDR3 protein: CASSSTERLTPQHF
clone size: .; V gene: TRBV29-1; D gene: .; J gene: TRBJ2-7; CDR3 length: 13; CDR3 DNA: TGCAGCGTTAAGGGGCGAGCGACCGACGAGCAGTACTTC; CDR3 protein: CSVKGRATDEQYF
clone size: .; V gene: TRBV4-1; D gene: TRBD1; J gene: TRBJ1-1; CDR3 length: 15; CDR3 DNA: TGCGCCAGCAGCCACCCGGGACAGGGATTGGCTGAAGCTTTCTTT; CDR3 protein: CASSHPGQGLAEAFF
clone size: .; V gene: TRBV7-9; D gene: TRBD2; J gene: TRBJ2-1; CDR3 length: 16; CDR3 DNA: TGTGCCAGCAGCCTAGAGGGCGGGAGCACCAACAATGAGCAGTTCTTC; CDR3 protein: CASSLEGGSTNNEQFF
clone size: .; V gene: TRBV7-8; D gene: .; J gene: TRBJ2-6; CDR3 length: 16; CDR3 DNA: TGTGCCAGCAGCTTAGTGGGGAGGTCTGGGGCCAACGTCCTGACTTTC; CDR3 protein: CASSLVGRSGANVLTF
clone size: .; V gene: TRBV30; D gene: .; J gene: TRBJ2-5; CDR3 length: 13; CDR3 DNA: TGTGCCTGGAGTGTGGCGGTCCAAGAGACCCAGTACTTC; CDR3 protein: CAWSVAVQETQYF
clone size: .; V gene: TRBV11-2; D gene: TRBD1; J gene: TRBJ1-2; CDR3 length: 13; CDR3 DNA: TGTGCCAGCAGCCTAGGACAGGGATGGGGCTACACCTTC; CDR3 protein: CASSLGQGWGYTF
clone size: .; V gene: TRBV11-3; D gene: TRBD2; J gene: TRBJ2-5; CDR3 length: 15; CDR3 DNA: TGTGCCAGCAGCTTAACTAGCGGGCGCCTGGAGACCCAGTACTTC; CDR3 protein: CASSLTSGRLETQYF
clone size: once; V gene: TRBV4-3; D gene: .; J gene: TRBJ2-7; CDR3 length: 14; CDR3 DNA: TGCGCCAGCAGCCAACAGACAGCTAACTACGAGCAGTACTTC; CDR3 protein: CASSQQTANYEQYF
clone size: .; V gene: TRBV25-1; D gene: .; J gene: TRBJ2-2; CDR3 length: 15; CDR3 DNA: TGTGCCAGCAGTGATCTCAGGCTAGCCACCGGGGAGCTGTTTTTT; CDR3 protein: CASSDLRLATGELFF
clone size: .; V gene: TRBV28; D gene: TRBD1; J gene: TRBJ1-2; CDR3 length: 15; CDR3 DNA: TGTGCCAGCAGTTTATCCCAGGGGGTAATTTATGGCTACACCTTC; CDR3 protein: CASSLSQGVIYGYTF
clone size: .; V gene: TRBV30; D gene: .; J gene: TRBJ2-2; CDR3 length: 12; CDR3 DNA: TGTGCCTGGACAGGGATGCTCGAGGAGCTGTTTTTT; CDR3 protein: CAWTGMLEELFF
clone size: .; V gene: TRBV2; D gene: .; J gene: TRBJ2-6; CDR3 length: 16; CDR3 DNA: TGTGCCAGCAGTGAAACGGGATTATCTGGGGCCAACGTCCTGACTTTC; CDR3 protein: CASSETGLSGANVLTF
clone size: .; V gene: TRBV7-8; D gene: .; J gene: TRBJ1-4; CDR3 length: 13; CDR3 DNA: TGTGCCAGCAGCTTAGGGGAGGAGGAAAAACTGTTTTTT; CDR3 protein: CASSLGEEEKLFF
clone size: once; V gene: TRBV5-1; D gene: .; J gene: TRBJ1-3; CDR3 length: 14; CDR3 DNA: TGCGCCAGCAGCTTGGGTAGGGCTGGAAACACCATATATTTT; CDR3 protein: CASSLGRAGNTIYF
clone size: .; V gene: TRBV30; D gene: TRBD1; J gene: TRBJ1-5; CDR3 length: 14; CDR3 DNA: TGTGCCTGGGGAGACAGGGGCCCCAATCAGCCCCAGCATTTT; CDR3 protein: CAWGDRGPNQPQHF
clone size: .; V gene: TRBV18; D gene: .; J gene: TRBJ1-6; CDR3 length: 14; CDR3 DNA: TGTGCCAGCTCACCAGGGGCGCGGAATTCACCCCTCCACTTT; CDR3 protein: CASSPGARNSPLHF
clone size: .; V gene: TRBV10-2; D gene: TRBD1; J gene: TRBJ2-5; CDR3 length: 13; CDR3 DNA: TGCGCCAGCAGGACAGGGGGCGAAGAGACCCAGTACTTC; CDR3 protein: CASRTGGEETQYF
clone size: .; V gene: TRBV11-2; D gene: .; J gene: TRBJ1-1; CDR3 length: 12; CDR3 DNA: TGTGCCAGCAAGGGGAGGGGGGCTGAAGCTTTCTTT; CDR3 protein: CASKGRGAEAFF
clone size: .; V gene: TRBV5-4; D gene: .; J gene: TRBJ2-2; CDR3 length: 13; CDR3 DNA: TGTGCCAGCAGCTCTCTGAACACCGGGGAGCTGTTTTTT; CDR3 protein: CASSSLNTGELFF
clone size: .; V gene: TRBV5-8; D gene: .; J gene: TRBJ2-1; CDR3 length: 16; CDR3 DNA: TGTGCCAGCCGAGAGGGATTTAGGGGGAGGTACAATGAGCAGTTCTTC; CDR3 protein: CASREGFRGRYNEQFF
clone size: .; V gene: TRBV18; D gene: TRBD2; J gene: TRBJ2-4; CDR3 length: 14; CDR3 DNA: TGTGCCAGCTCAAAGGGACTAGCGTTAGACATTCAGTACTTC; CDR3 protein: CASSKGLALDIQYF
clone size: .; V gene: TRBV6-1; D gene: .; J gene: TRBJ1-2; CDR3 length: 12; CDR3 DNA: TGTGCCAGCAGCGCTACCTTAGATGGCTACACCTTC; CDR3 protein: CASSATLDGYTF
clone size: .; V gene: TRBV4-2; D gene: .; J gene: TRBJ2-3; CDR3 length: 14; CDR3 DNA: TGTGCCAGCAGCGGAGCTACCGGCACAGATACGCAGTATTTT; CDR3 protein: CASSGATGTDTQYF
clone size: once; V gene: TRBV10-2; D gene: .; J gene: TRBJ2-5; CDR3 length: 13; CDR3 DNA: TGCGCCAGCAGCCTGGTGGGACAAGAGACCCAGTACTTC; CDR3 protein: CASSLVGQETQYF